These 20 T cell receptor beta chains were sequenced from one sample in a study of CD8+ T cells in alopecia areata. The treatment is: oral pan-JAK inhibitor, 5-10 mg twice daily. It was cDNA, reverse transcribed from extracted RNA, that served as the sequencing template. The method was immunoSEQ multiplex PCR; TCRdb's version includes in-frame clones alone and lacks a portion of them. The data show about 64,000 clones, with roughly 50% seen just once and around 20% held by the top ten. The material sequenced was CD8+ T cells sorted from blood, taken at approximately week 36, from a patient treated with tofacitinib. These receptors all come from a human donor with alopecia areata.

In this sample, this clone turned up a few times. The V call is TRBV7-8, the J call TRBJ2-5, with D unclear. Germline lookup yields CDR1 SGHVS and CDR2 FQNEAQ. Trimming stripped 3 bases from V and 0 bases from J, with 8 bases between. The CDR3 loop spans 14 amino acids. CDR3 nucleotides: TGTGCCAGCAGCTTCCGACGGAACCAAGAGACCCAGTACTTC. It specifies CASSFRRNQETQYF.

The chain carries TRBV9 and TRBJ2-5; unclear D gene. Germline V gives CDR1 SGDLS, CDR2 YYNGEE. The CDR3 consists of 15 residues. V lost 1 base, J lost 2 bases, and 12 bases lay in between. The CDR3 sequence: CASSVTLGVQETQYF. The CDR3 DNA reads TGTGCCAGCAGCGTAACCCTCGGAGTACAAGAGACCCAGTACTTC.

This rearrangement joins TRBV7-2 to TRBJ2-7; D might be TRBD1 (6 bases). V was shortened by 5 bases and J by 3 bases, with 11 bases between the two germline ends. The CDR3 contains 13 residues. Germline lookup yields CDR1 SGHTA and CDR2 FQGNSA. The CDR3 nucleotides are TGTGCCAGCAGCATTGGGACACGCTACGAGCAGTACTTC. It encodes CASSIGTRYEQYF.

The J gene is TRBJ2-5, the V gene TRBV7-9; D is unresolved. The germline gives CDR1 SEHNR, CDR2 FQNEAQ (reference sequence). Trimming stripped 5 bases from V and 2 bases from J, with 15 bases between. The CDR3 covers 15 residues. CDR3 bases: TGTGCCAGCAGCCTTACTCAGTCGATGCAAGAGACCCAGTACTTC. This codes for CASSLTQSMQETQYF.

V gene TRBV4-3 combines with J gene TRBJ1-1; weak D call: TRBD1 (5 bases). Trimming left V 9 bases short and J 5 bases short, with 19 bases between. CDR1 is LGHNA and CDR2 is YSLEER in the germline V gene. The CDR3 has 14 residues. The CDR3 sequence is CASSRSRDATEAFF. In nucleotides, the CDR3 is TGCGCCAGTTCTAGGAGCAGGGATGCGACTGAAGCTTTCTTT.

The V call is TRBV27, the J call TRBJ2-1; D is perhaps TRBD2 (6 bases). The CDR3 has 15 amino acids. V was pared by 5 bases and J by 1 base, with 12 bases between. The germline gives CDR1 MNHEY, CDR2 SMNVEV (reference sequence). The CDR3 spells CASSAVGGSYNEQFF. The CDR3 DNA is TGTGCCAGCAGTGCCGTCGGGGGATCCTACAATGAGCAGTTCTTC.

DNA of the CDR3: TGTGCCAGCACCTACAGGGGCACCGGGGAGCTGTTTTTT. It translates to CASTYRGTGELFF. The chain recombines TRBV11-2 with TRBJ2-2; 7 positions agree with TRBD1. V dropped 7 bases and J dropped 4; count of bases not matched to a gene: 3. CDR3 length: 13 residues. Germline CDR1 and CDR2: SGHAT and FQNNGV.

The table lists this clone with a few counts. One junction end does not reproduce the germline sequence, and a read error may be involved. The V gene is TRBV6-4, the J gene TRBJ2-7; the D is unclear. The CDR3 spans 14 residues. The germline CDR1 and CDR2 sequences are MRHNA and SNTAGT. The CDR3 sequence: CASSYSFDNLRQYF. The DNA of the CDR3 is TGTGCCAGCAGTTACTCGTTCGATAATTTGCGGCAGTACTTC.

This clone occurred a few times. The V call is TRBV4-1, the J call TRBJ2-1, with unresolved D. Germline CDR1 MGHRA, CDR2 YSYEKL. The CDR3 sequence is 13 residues long. V was shortened by 0 bases and J by 10 bases, with 10 bases between the two germline ends. The CDR3 DNA is TGCGCCAGCAGCCAAGATTTGGTCGACGAGCAGTTCTTC. It encodes CASSQDLVDEQFF.

V gene TRBV5-1 combines with J gene TRBJ2-7; D possibly corresponds to TRBD1 (5 bases). CDR3 length equals 13 residues. Trimming shortened V by 4 bases and J by 3 bases, and 11 bases separated the two germline ends. Germline CDR1 and CDR2: SGHRS and YFSETQ. The CDR3 loop is CASSKQANYEQYF. The CDR3 bases are TGCGCCAGCAGCAAACAGGCCAACTACGAGCAGTACTTC.

This chain joins TRBV5-1 and TRBJ1-5; D call uncertain. Germline V lookup: CDR1 SGHRS, CDR2 YFSETQ. Trimming took off 7 bases at V and 3 bases at J, with 11 bases between the two ends. This CDR3 contains 13 residues. The CDR3 region is CASALGINQPQHF. The CDR3 bases are TGCGCCAGCGCCCTGGGGATCAATCAGCCCCAGCATTTT.

The V call is TRBV27, the J call TRBJ2-2, with a weak D call TRBD2 (6 bases). Germline CDR1 MNHEY, CDR2 SMNVEV (reference sequence). This CDR3 region has 14 residues. V dropped 6 bases and J dropped 6 bases, with 14 bases sitting between them. CDR3 amino acids: CASRHARESGELFF. The CDR3 DNA sequence: TGTGCCAGCAGGCACGCGCGGGAATCCGGGGAGCTGTTTTTT.

The V and J genes are TRBV27 and TRBJ1-2; the match to TRBD1 covers 7 bases. The ends lost 2 bases at V and 4 bases at J; junction bases unmatched: 7. CDR3 length equals 15 residues. The germline V gene encodes CDR1 MNHEY and CDR2 SMNVEV (reference sequence). The CDR3 sequence is CASSLRGGRSYGYTF. CDR3 DNA: TGTGCCAGCAGTTTACGAGGGGGCAGGTCCTATGGCTACACCTTC.

In its sample, this clone was seen a few times. The V gene is TRBV5-1, the J gene TRBJ2-5, with D possibly TRBD1 on 6 matching bases. CDR3 length equals 14 residues. Trimming shortened V by 4 bases and J by 1 base, and 11 bases separated the two germline ends. Per germline, CDR1 SGHRS and CDR2 YFSETQ. CDR3 loop: CASSIQGSQETQYF. CDR3 nucleotides: TGCGCCAGCAGCATTCAGGGGTCCCAAGAGACCCAGTACTTC.

V and J are TRBV30 and TRBJ2-3, with TRBD1 matching 9 bases. Germline V gene sequence: CDR1 GTSNPN, CDR2 SVGIG (reference sequence). There are 19 residues in the CDR3. Trimming cost V 0 bases and J 4 bases; bases outside gene matches: 17. CDR3 bases: TGTGCCTGGAGTGTTGGGGAGTACGGGACAGGGCGAGAGGCAGATACGCAGTATTTT. Residues: CAWSVGEYGTGREADTQYF.

Only a few counts were recorded for this clone. The chain links TRBV4-1 to TRBJ1-1; D is undetermined. V was pared by 3 bases and J by 8 bases, with 10 bases between. The CDR3 totals 12 residues. The germline V gene encodes CDR1 MGHRA and CDR2 YSYEKL. This CDR3 is CASSHSGGEAFF. Here the CDR3 DNA reads TGCGCCAGCAGCCATTCGGGCGGAGAAGCTTTCTTT.

This clone has just a few counts. The gene calls are TRBV6-1 and TRBJ2-1, with TRBD2 matching 7 bases. CDR1 and CDR2 (germline): MNHNS, SASEGT. The CDR3 length is 14 residues. The J segment lost 8 bases and the V segment lost 3 bases, leaving 7 bases of the junction unmatched. The CDR3 bases are TGTGCCAGCAGTGAGGGGGGAGGGGTCGATGAGCAGTTCTTC. It codes for CASSEGGGVDEQFF.

The chain carries TRBV19 and TRBJ2-7, with D perhaps given as TRBD1 or TRBD2 (5 bases each). The CDR3 consists of 13 residues. In germline, CDR1 is LNHDA, CDR2 SQIVND (reference sequence). With 5 bases removed from V and 7 bases from J, the gap between germline ends came to 15 bases. The CDR3 nucleotides are TGTGCCAGTAGTCATCGGGACCGTCTGGAGCAGTACTTC. Its translation is CASSHRDRLEQYF.

The V call is TRBV7-9, the J call TRBJ1-2, with a tentative D call TRBD1 (6 bases). The CDR3 runs to 12 residues. V lost 1 base, J lost 10 bases, and 10 bases lay in between. Germline V CDR1 and CDR2: SEHNR, FQNEAQ (reference sequence). CDR3 sequence (DNA): TGTGCCAGCAGCTTAGAAGGACAGCTCTACACCTTC. Amino acid sequence: CASSLEGQLYTF.

The rearrangement uses TRBV13 and TRBJ2-3; weak D call: TRBD1 (6 bases). This CDR3 region has 18 residues. Trimming took off 5 bases at V and 2 bases at J, with 23 bases between the two ends. In germline, CDR1 is PRHDT, CDR2 FYEKMQ (reference sequence). The CDR3: CASSHTSGTGSDTDTQYF. The CDR3 nucleotides read TGTGCCAGCAGCCACACAAGCGGCACAGGGTCGGACACAGATACGCAGTATTTT.